These 17 T cell receptor beta chains originate from one sample sequenced in a study of CD8 T cells in Susac syndrome. cDNA came from around 0.5 to 1 ug RNA primed by random hexamers. TCRdb itself ran the immunoSEQ multiplex PCR reads through MiXCR, one entry per CDR3 protein. The data contain roughly 190,000 distinct CDR3 sequences, about 94% of them seen just once; the ten biggest clones take up about 0.1%. The source material was CD4+ T cells from PBMCs. These TCRs come from a human donor in good health.

The V and J genes are TRBV30 and TRBJ1-1; tentative D call: TRBD1 (5 bases). From germline, CDR1 is GTSNPN and CDR2 SVGIG (reference sequence). Trimming stripped 3 bases from V and 5 bases from J, with 16 bases between. The CDR3 is 14 residues long. CDR3 DNA: TGTGCCTGGAGAGGCAGGGAGGCGAGGACTGAAGCTTTCTTT. Its protein product is CAWRGREARTEAFF.

This sequence joins TRBV9 and TRBJ1-2; the D gene is possibly TRBD1 (6 bases). Trimming shortened V by 6 bases and J by 10 bases, and 13 bases separated the two germline ends. Germline CDR1 and CDR2: SGDLS and YYNGEE. The CDR3 has 11 amino acids. The CDR3 DNA follows: TGTGCCAGCAACCGGGACATCCACTACACCTTC. Translation: CASNRDIHYTF.

The rearrangement joins TRBV20-1 to TRBJ2-2, with 9 bases lining up with TRBD2. Germline CDR1 is DFQATT and CDR2 is SNEGSKA (reference sequence). This CDR3 has 15 amino acids. V dropped 5 bases and J dropped 0; count of bases not matched to a gene: 4. The chain's CDR3 is CSARTSAPNTGELFF. CDR3 DNA sequence: TGCAGTGCTCGGACTAGCGCCCCGAACACCGGGGAGCTGTTTTTT.

The V and J genes are TRBV3-1 and TRBJ1-2; D not certain. The germline V gene has CDR1 LGHDT and CDR2 YNNKEL (reference sequence). V dropped 1 base and J dropped 7 bases, with 13 bases sitting between them. The CDR3 is 14 amino acids. CDR3 residues: CASSQGSSLFGYTF. The CDR3 DNA sequence: TGTGCCAGCAGCCAAGGCAGTTCCCTTTTTGGCTACACCTTC.

V and J are TRBV30 and TRBJ1-5, with D maybe TRBD1 (6 bases). V was shortened by 2 bases and J by 7 bases, with 15 bases between the two germline ends. Germline V gene sequence: CDR1 GTSNPN, CDR2 SVGIG (reference sequence). The CDR3 sequence is 14 residues long. The CDR3 nucleotides are TGTGCCTGGAGTAAAACACAGGGAGGGCAGCCCCAGCATTTT. This sequence encodes CAWSKTQGGQPQHF.

This chain links TRBV15 with TRBJ2-2; D gene unclear. V gave up 1 base and J gave up 4 bases, with 1 base separating them. The CDR3 has 12 amino acids. Looked up from germline, CDR1 is LNHNV and CDR2 is YYDKDF (reference sequence). The CDR3 loop reads CATSRATGELFF. The CDR3 DNA sequence: TGTGCCACCAGCAGAGCCACCGGGGAGCTGTTTTTT. Together with reference TRBV15 and TRBJ2-2, the CDR3 gives the full variable domain: DAMVIQNPRYQVTQFGKPVTLSCSQTLNHNVMYWYQQKSSQAPKLLFHYYDKDFNNEADTPDNFQSRRPNTSFCFLDIRSPGLGDTAMYLCATSRATGELFFGEGSRLTVL.

This chain connects TRBV20-1 to TRBJ2-2; no clear D gene. Germline V gene lookup returns CDR1 DFQATT and CDR2 SNEGSKA (reference sequence). V was clipped by 7 bases and J by 1 base, with 13 bases between them. The CDR3 covers 14 residues. In DNA, the CDR3 is TGCAGTGTCCCGGAGATACTGAACACCGGGGAGCTGTTTTTT. Amino acids: CSVPEILNTGELFF.

The chain carries TRBV15 and TRBJ2-3; either TRBD1 or TRBD2 may fit D (5 bases each). V shed 5 bases and J shed 0 bases, with 12 bases lying between them. CDR1 and CDR2 from the germline V gene are LNHNV and YYDKDF (reference sequence). CDR3 size: 15 residues. CDR3 sequence (DNA): TGTGCCACCAGCTATCTGGGACCTAGCACAGATACGCAGTATTTT. Translating gives CATSYLGPSTDTQYF. Full variable domain (missing parts from reference TRBV15 and TRBJ2-3): DAMVIQNPRYQVTQFGKPVTLSCSQTLNHNVMYWYQQKSSQAPKLLFHYYDKDFNNEADTPDNFQSRRPNTSFCFLDIRSPGLGDTAMYLCATSYLGPSTDTQYFGPGTRLTVL.

The gene calls are TRBV20-1 and TRBJ2-1, with D unclear. Germline-derived CDR1 and CDR2 are DFQATT and SNEGSKA (reference sequence). This CDR3 is 11 amino acids long. V shed 5 bases and J shed 3 bases, with 5 bases lying between them. CDR3 protein: CSARNYNEQFF. For the CDR3, the DNA is TGCAGTGCTCGTAACTACAATGAGCAGTTCTTC.

The rearrangement uses TRBV20-1 and TRBJ2-5; the match to TRBD2 covers 13 bases. The CDR3 totals 15 residues. V trimming: 5 bases; J trimming: 1 base; junction bases outside the gene matches: 4. The germline CDR1 and CDR2 sequences are DFQATT and SNEGSKA (reference sequence). Here the CDR3 reads CSARLAGGLQETQYF. DNA of the CDR3: TGCAGTGCTCGACTAGCGGGAGGACTCCAAGAGACCCAGTACTTC.

V gene TRBV12-3 or TRBV12-4 combines with J gene TRBJ2-7; TRBD2 matches at 7 bases. V shed 7 bases and J 0 bases; nucleotides not matched to a gene: 9. This CDR3 comprises 15 residues. The CDR3 sequence: CASKPGTKLSYEQYF. CDR3 sequence (DNA): TGTGCCAGCAAACCCGGGACTAAACTCTCCTACGAGCAGTACTTC.

The chain uses TRBV30 and TRBJ2-7; D is unresolved. CDR1 is GTSNPN and CDR2 is SVGIG in the germline V gene (reference sequence). Trimming stripped 5 bases from V and 0 bases from J, with 11 bases between. The CDR3 runs 13 residues. CDR3 loop: CAWRPLSSYEQYF. The CDR3 nucleotides read TGTGCCTGGCGCCCCCTAAGCTCCTACGAGCAGTACTTC. Variable domain in full (rest from reference TRBV30 and TRBJ2-7): SQTIHQWPATLVQPVGSPLSLECTVEGTSNPNLYWYRQAAGRGLQLLFYSVGIGQISSEVPQNLSASRPQDRQFILSSKKLLLSDSGFYLCAWRPLSSYEQYFGPGTRLTVT.

The chain uses TRBV9 and TRBJ2-1; 9 bases match TRBD2. The V gene end was trimmed by 0 bases and the J gene end by 9 bases; junction bases not matched to a gene: 7. The CDR3 is 15 residues long. Germline values: CDR1 SGDLS, CDR2 YYNGEE. The CDR3, as DNA: TGTGCCAGCAGCGTAGTGGCGGGAGGGCCGAGTGAGCAGTTCTTC. Translated: CASSVVAGGPSEQFF.

The chain recombines TRBV5-1 with TRBJ2-7, with D tentatively TRBD1 or TRBD2 (5 bases each). V dropped 0 bases and J dropped 0 bases, with 16 bases sitting between them. The CDR3 has 17 residues. From germline, CDR1 is SGHRS and CDR2 YFSETQ. CDR3 in amino acids: CASSLVPGGPSSYEQYF. CDR3 DNA sequence: TGCGCCAGCAGCTTGGTCCCTGGGGGTCCCTCCTCCTACGAGCAGTACTTC.

The J gene is TRBJ2-1, the V gene TRBV20-1, with no clear D. CDR1 and CDR2 from the germline V gene are DFQATT and SNEGSKA (reference sequence). The CDR3 runs 12 residues. Trimming shortened V by 3 bases and J by 8 bases, and 11 bases separated the two germline ends. The CDR3 bases are TGCAGTGCTAGGTCCTTTTGGGATGAGCAGTTCTTC. The encoded protein is CSARSFWDEQFF.

The CDR3 loop is CASTFGLAGVDEQFF. CDR3 nucleotide sequence: TGTGCCAGTACCTTCGGGCTAGCGGGAGTCGATGAGCAGTTCTTC. The genes are TRBV19 and TRBJ2-1; 10 positions match TRBD2. The CDR3 consists of 15 residues. The junction had 11 bases not matched to a gene; V was cut back by 7 bases and J by 8 bases. Germline V gene data show CDR1 as LNHDA and CDR2 as SQIVND (reference sequence).

The genes are TRBV7-9 and TRBJ1-1; TRBD1 aligns across 7 bases. After removal of 8 bases from V and 5 bases from J, the junction contained 5 bases not matched to a gene. CDR1 and CDR2 (germline): SEHNR, FQNEAQ (reference sequence). This CDR3 is built from 12 residues. The CDR3 DNA sequence: TGTGCCAGCGCGGCGGACAGGACTGAAGCTTTCTTT. Residues: CASAADRTEAFF.